This entry concerns a single T cell receptor beta chain. Its antigen is not identified. The data were obtained in a study of cytomegalovirus exposure and HLA in healthy donors. Study results and limitations: Some TCR beta chains (roughly 150 of them) were listed as cytomegalovirus-associated.

60 Vbeta and 13 Jbeta primers were used in PCR. Sequencing used immunoSEQ multiplex PCR; TCRdb keeps in-frame clones, though not all of them. The sample has about 140,000 clones; 76% are singletons. V dropped 6 bases and J dropped 6 bases, with 11 bases sitting between them. This CDR3 region has 12 residues. Germline CDR1 and CDR2: MNHEY and SVGAGI. The sequenced sample consisted of PBMCs. The receptor's source is a man aged 40-55 years in good health and CMV-seronegative. The chain uses TRBV6-5 and TRBJ1-1, with D possibly being TRBD1 (5 bases). The CDR3 bases are TGTGCCAGCAGCCCCGGGGGTTCTGAAGCTTTCTTT. Translating it yields CASSPGGSEAFF.